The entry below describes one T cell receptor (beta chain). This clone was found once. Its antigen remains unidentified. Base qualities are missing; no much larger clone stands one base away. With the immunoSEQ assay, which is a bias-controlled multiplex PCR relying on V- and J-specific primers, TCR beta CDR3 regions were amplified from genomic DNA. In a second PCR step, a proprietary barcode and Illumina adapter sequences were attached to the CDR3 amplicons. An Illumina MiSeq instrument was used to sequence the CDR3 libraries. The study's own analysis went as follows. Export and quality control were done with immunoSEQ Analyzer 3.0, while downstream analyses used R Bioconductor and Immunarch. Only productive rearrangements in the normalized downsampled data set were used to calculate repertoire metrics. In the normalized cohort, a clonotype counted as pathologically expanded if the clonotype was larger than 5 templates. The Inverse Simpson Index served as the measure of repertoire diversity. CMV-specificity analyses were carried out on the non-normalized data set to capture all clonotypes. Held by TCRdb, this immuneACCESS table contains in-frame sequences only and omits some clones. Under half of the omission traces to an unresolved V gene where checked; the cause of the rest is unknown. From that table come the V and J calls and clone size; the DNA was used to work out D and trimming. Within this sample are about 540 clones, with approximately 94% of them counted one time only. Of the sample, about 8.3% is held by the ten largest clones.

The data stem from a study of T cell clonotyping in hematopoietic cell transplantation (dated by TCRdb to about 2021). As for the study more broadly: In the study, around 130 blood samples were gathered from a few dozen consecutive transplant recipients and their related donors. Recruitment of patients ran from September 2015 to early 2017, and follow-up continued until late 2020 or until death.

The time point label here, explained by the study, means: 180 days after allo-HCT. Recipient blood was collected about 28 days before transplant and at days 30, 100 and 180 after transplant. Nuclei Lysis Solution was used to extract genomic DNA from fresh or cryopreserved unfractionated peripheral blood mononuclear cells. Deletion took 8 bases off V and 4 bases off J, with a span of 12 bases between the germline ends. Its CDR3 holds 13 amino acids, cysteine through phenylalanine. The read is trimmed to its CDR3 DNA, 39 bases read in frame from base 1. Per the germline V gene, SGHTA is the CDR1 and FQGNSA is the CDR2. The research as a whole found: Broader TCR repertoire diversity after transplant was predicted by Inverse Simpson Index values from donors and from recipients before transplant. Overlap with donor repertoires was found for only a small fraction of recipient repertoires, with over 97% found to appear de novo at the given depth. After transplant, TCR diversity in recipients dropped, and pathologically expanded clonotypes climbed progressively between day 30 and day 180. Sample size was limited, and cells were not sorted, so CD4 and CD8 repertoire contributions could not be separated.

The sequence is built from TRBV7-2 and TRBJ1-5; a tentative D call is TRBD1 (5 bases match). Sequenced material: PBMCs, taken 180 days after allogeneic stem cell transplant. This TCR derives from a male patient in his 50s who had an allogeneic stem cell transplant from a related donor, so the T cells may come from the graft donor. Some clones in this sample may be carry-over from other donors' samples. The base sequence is TGTGCCAGCGGGTTTCCAGGGAATCAGCCCCAGCATTTT. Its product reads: CASGFPGNQPQHF.